The 22 T cell receptor beta chains listed next were all sequenced from one sample in a study of T cells in Graves' hyperthyroidism and ophthalmopathy. Regions amplified from RNA transcripts were the TCR beta CDR3 regions. HTBI primers were used for first-round RT-PCR of the TCR CDR3. In TCRdb, the multiplex PCR reads were re-called with MiXCR into one record per CDR3 protein. Counted here are about 360,000 distinct CDR3 sequences, about 13% occurring once; the ten biggest clones make up 9.2%. Sequencing was done on a sample of blood. The receptors shown here come from a young woman with Graves' hyperthyroidism.

There are many counts of this clonotype. The chain has TRBV6-2 or TRBV6-3 and TRBJ2-7; no clear D gene. Germline V gene lookup returns CDR1 MNHEY and CDR2 SVGEGT. The V end lost 3 bases, the J end lost 3 bases, and 12 bases lay between the germline ends. The CDR3 is made up of 14 amino acids. The CDR3 sequence is CASSYTVMVYEQYF. The CDR3 nucleotides are TGTGCCAGCAGTTATACGGTGATGGTCTACGAGCAGTACTTC.

In this sample, this clonotype turned up a few times. The chain combines TRBV7-9 with TRBJ1-2; D remains ambiguous. The V gene lost 1 base and the J gene lost 1 base, with 13 bases spanning the gap. Germline CDR1 is SEHNR and CDR2 is FQNEAQ (reference sequence). The CDR3 runs 16 residues. This chain's CDR3 is CASSLVQRGNNYGYTF. The CDR3 DNA follows: TGTGCCAGCAGCTTAGTCCAGAGAGGGAATAACTATGGCTACACCTTC.

Many counts were recorded for this clonotype. This chain joins TRBV24-1 and TRBJ2-1, with 12 bases fitting TRBD2. V lost 4 bases, J lost 4 bases, and 4 bases stayed unmatched. Germline V gene lookup returns CDR1 KGHDR and CDR2 SFDVKD. The length of the CDR3 is 16 residues. The CDR3 sequence is CATSETSGRRYNEQFF. CDR3 nucleotide sequence: TGTGCCACCAGTGAAACTAGCGGGAGGAGGTACAATGAGCAGTTCTTC.

This clonotype was found a few times. Written as DNA, the CDR3 is TGTGCCAGCAGCGTGGGACAGAAAACAGATACGCAGTATTTT. Translating it yields CASSVGQKTDTQYF. The V and J genes are TRBV9 and TRBJ2-3, with TRBD1 matching 7 bases. Germline loops: CDR1 SGDLS, CDR2 YYNGEE. The CDR3 is 14 amino acids. V was clipped by 2 bases and J by 3 bases; unmatched bases: 3.

The chain has TRBV27 and TRBJ1-1; D is perhaps TRBD1 (6 bases). Per germline, CDR1 MNHEY and CDR2 SMNVEV (reference sequence). The CDR3 loop spans 14 amino acids. Trimming took 4 bases from V and 4 from J, leaving 13 bases between them. The CDR3 here is CASSSTGTTTEAFF. The CDR3, as DNA: TGTGCCAGCAGTTCCACTGGGACAACCACTGAAGCTTTCTTT.

This clonotype was recorded at least ten times. The rearrangement joins TRBV7-2 to TRBJ2-5; TRBD2 might be the D (5 bases). Germline lookup yields CDR1 SGHTA and CDR2 FQGNSA. Deletions cut 2 bases from V and 13 bases from J, with 14 bases between. The CDR3 has 12 amino acids. CDR3 sequence (DNA): TGTGCCAGCAGCTTATATCTTGGCGGGTTGTACTTC. Its translation: CASSLYLGGLYF.

The rearrangement joins TRBV3-1 to TRBJ2-3; D possibly corresponds to TRBD2 (5 bases). The germline V gene encodes CDR1 LGHDT and CDR2 YNNKEL (reference sequence). The CDR3 length is 15 residues. The ends were cut back, 2 bases at V and 6 bases at J, with 15 bases in the middle. The CDR3 nucleotides read TGTGCCAGCAGCCAACGGAGGTACAGTACCGATACGCAGTATTTT. Amino acids: CASSQRRYSTDTQYF.

This clonotype appeared many times. The rearrangement joins TRBV7-9 to TRBJ1-1; D remains unclear. CDR1 is SEHNR and CDR2 is FQNEAQ in the germline V gene (reference sequence). The CDR3 is 13 residues long. The V end lost 4 bases, the J end lost 5 bases, and 11 bases lay between the germline ends. CDR3 nucleotides: TGTGCCAGCAGCTCGGGCACCGAGACTGAAGCTTTCTTT. It translates to CASSSGTETEAFF.

Remarks on this clonotype: Since a much larger clone is just one base distant, this may be a read error. This chain joins TRBV28 and TRBJ2-7; D unclear. The CDR3 extends over 13 amino acids. The V gene's germline CDR1 is MDHEN and CDR2 SYDVKM. The chain's CDR3 is CTSSLPWHYEQYF. For the CDR3, the DNA is TGTACCAGCAGTTTACCGTGGCACTACGAGCAGTACTTC.

In this sample, this clonotype turned up many times. The genes are TRBV5-1 and TRBJ2-7; D gene ambiguous. The CDR3 has 12 residues. Germline V gene data show CDR1 as SGHRS and CDR2 as YFSETQ. Trimming pared 3 bases from V and 5 bases from J, leaving 9 bases between. The CDR3 bases are TGCGCCAGCAGCTACGACTTGGACGAGCAGTACTTC. Protein product: CASSYDLDEQYF.

Comment on this clonotype: This may be a read error, as it is one base from a much larger clone. The CDR3 spells CASTKGQPQHF. The CDR3 DNA sequence: TGTGCCAGTACAAAAGGGCAGCCCCAGCATTTT. The chain links TRBV6-2 or TRBV6-3 to TRBJ1-5; D is unresolved. The CDR3 is made up of 11 amino acids. CDR1 is MNHEY, CDR2 SVGEGT, per germline. Trimming took off 9 bases at V and 7 bases at J, with 10 bases between the two ends.

This clonotype occurred a few times. The rearrangement uses TRBV30 and TRBJ1-5; D remains unclear. Trimming shortened V by 4 bases and J by 0 bases, and 13 bases separated the two germline ends. CDR3 length: 15 amino acids. Per the germline V gene, CDR1 is GTSNPN and CDR2 is SVGIG (reference sequence). CDR3 coding DNA: TGTGCCTGGACTTGTGTTTTCTATAGCAATCAGCCCCAGCATTTT. It translates to CAWTCVFYSNQPQHF. Together with reference TRBV30 and TRBJ1-5, the CDR3 gives the full variable domain: SQTIHQWPATLVQPVGSPLSLECTVEGTSNPNLYWYRQAAGRGLQLLFYSVGIGQISSEVPQNLSASRPQDRQFILSSKKLLLSDSGFYLCAWTCVFYSNQPQHFGDGTRLSIL.

This clonotype has more than one count but fewer than ten. The chain couples TRBV20-1 to TRBJ2-4; no firm D call. Deletions cut 3 bases from V and 0 bases from J, with 12 bases between. This CDR3 is built from 15 residues. In germline, CDR1 is DFQATT, CDR2 SNEGSKA (reference sequence). This CDR3 is CSASGANLAKNIQYF. CDR3 nucleotide sequence: TGCAGTGCTAGCGGAGCCAATTTAGCCAAAAACATTCAGTACTTC.

This clonotype was observed a few times. The CDR3 region has the DNA TGTGCCAGCAACACACAGGGGACTGAAGCTTTCTTT. Residues: CASNTQGTEAFF. This chain links TRBV28 with TRBJ1-1; 7 nucleotides match TRBD1. Germline V gene sequence: CDR1 MDHEN, CDR2 SYDVKM. J gave up 5 bases and V 7 bases, and 4 bases lay outside the gene matches. The CDR3 sequence is 12 residues long.

Many counts were recorded for this clonotype. The chain recombines TRBV6-2 or TRBV6-3 with TRBJ2-7; 11 bases are shared with TRBD1. Germline CDR1 is MNHEY and CDR2 is SVGEGT. The CDR3 has 14 residues. The ends lost 7 bases at V and 2 bases at J; junction bases unmatched: 4. DNA of the CDR3: TGTGCCAGCATTAGGGACAGGGGGACCTACGAGCAGTACTTC. Its protein product is CASIRDRGTYEQYF.

This clonotype was observed at least ten times. The chain joins TRBV6-1 to TRBJ1-1, with TRBD1 as a possible D gene (6 bases). Trimming stripped 6 bases from V and 5 bases from J, with 13 bases between. Germline CDR1 and CDR2: MNHNS and SASEGT. The CDR3 runs 13 residues. The CDR3 protein is CASRAGEGTEAFF. The CDR3 bases are TGTGCCAGCAGAGCAGGGGAGGGTACTGAAGCTTTCTTT.

This clonotype was recorded at least ten times. The chain recombines TRBV27 with TRBJ2-3; TRBD2 agrees at 11 bases. The CDR3 sequence is 15 residues long. After removal of 5 bases from V and 7 bases from J, the junction contained 8 bases not matched to a gene. The germline CDR1 and CDR2 sequences are MNHEY and SMNVEV (reference sequence). CDR3: CASSVTSGTQNTQYF. Written as DNA, the CDR3 is TGTGCCAGCAGTGTGACTAGCGGGACCCAAAATACGCAGTATTTT.

This clonotype occurred many times. CDR3 sequence reads: CASSRDRFTFMNTEAFF. DNA for the CDR3: TGTGCCAGCAGTCGCGACAGATTCACTTTTATGAACACTGAAGCTTTCTTT. This sequence joins TRBV27 and TRBJ1-1, with a possible D match to TRBD1 (5 bases). Trimming shortened V by 5 bases and J by 0 bases, and 19 bases separated the two germline ends. The CDR3 length is 17 residues. Looked up from germline, CDR1 is MNHEY and CDR2 is SMNVEV (reference sequence).

Comment on this clonotype: Given a much more abundant clone one base away, this may be a read error. The chain uses TRBV11-2 and TRBJ2-3; D gene ambiguous. Germline CDR1 and CDR2: SGHAT and FQNNGV. Trimming removed 4 bases at V and 2 bases at J, with 13 bases between. The length of the CDR3 is 15 residues. The CDR3 bases are TGTGCCAGCAGCTCCCCCGCCCTAGACACAGATACGCAGTATTTT. It codes for CASSSPALDTDTQYF.

The CDR3 DNA follows: TGTGCCAGCCGAAAGACAATACTCAATGAGCAGTTCTTC. Translating gives CASRKTILNEQFF. The rearrangement joins TRBV6-1 to TRBJ2-1; no definite D call. Germline loops: CDR1 MNHNS, CDR2 SASEGT. CDR3 length equals 13 residues. V lost 8 bases and J lost 6, with 14 bases in between.

The rearrangement uses TRBV5-1 and TRBJ1-2, with 8 bases that match TRBD1. CDR1 and CDR2 from the germline V gene are SGHRS and YFSETQ. V gave up 4 bases and J gave up 5 bases; unmatched junction bases: 10. There are 15 residues in the CDR3. CDR3 protein: CASSVGTGRNYGYTF. The CDR3 DNA follows: TGCGCCAGCAGCGTCGGGACAGGACGAAATTATGGCTACACCTTC. The entire variable domain, with the rest obtained from reference TRBV5-1 and TRBJ1-2, is as follows: KAGVTQTPRYLIKTRGQQVTLSCSPISGHRSVSWYQQTPGQGLQFLFEYFSETQRNKGNFPGRFSGRQFSNSRSEMNVSTLELGDSALYLCASSVGTGRNYGYTFGSGTRLTVV.

Of note for this clonotype: Given a much more abundant clone one base away, this may be a read error. The chain is built from TRBV18 and TRBJ1-3; D gene unclear. Trimming took off 3 bases at V and 4 bases at J, with 10 bases between the two ends. The CDR3 length is 14 residues. Germline V gene lookup returns CDR1 KGHSH and CDR2 LQKENI. DNA of the CDR3: TGTGCCAGCTCACCCGGGATGTCCGGAAACACCATATATTTT. It specifies CASSPGMSGNTIYF. The full variable domain, completed using reference TRBV18 and TRBJ1-3, is NAGVMQNPRHLVRRRGQEARLRCSPMKGHSHVYWYRQLPEEGLKFMVYLQKENIIDESGMPKERFSAEFPKEGPSILRIQQVVRGDSAAYFCASSPGMSGNTIYFGEGSWLTVV.